This is a list of T cell receptor beta chains from one sample in a study of T-cell reconstitution after alpha-beta-depleted transplantation in children. TCRdb reprocessed the PCR reads with MiXCR, giving one entry per CDR3 protein. Of over 300,000 distinct CDR3 sequences in the sample, around 10% are singletons; the top ten hold around 2.5%. The sample here was PBMCs from the stem cell graft donor, taken from the stem cell graft. These receptors all come from a human donor who donated a stem cell graft to a child with acute lymphoblastic leukemia. Both conserved end residues are part of each CDR3. The D gene is left open where the match is weak. Clone size is given for some rows only: seen once, a few or many times, or a class if the clone is expanded.

J: TRBJ1-2; size: .; V: TRBV2; D: .; CDR3: CASRKERTDGYTF; DNA: TGTGCCAGCAGAAAAGAAAGGACTGATGGCTACACCTTC
J: TRBJ1-4; size: .; V: TRBV4-3; D: .; CDR3: CASSHRDNDEKLFF; DNA: TGCGCCAGCAGCCACCGGGACAATGATGAAAAACTGTTTTTT
J: TRBJ2-1; size: few; V: TRBV29-1; D: TRBD1; CDR3: CSVEPKDRGDNEQFF; DNA: TGCAGCGTTGAACCTAAGGACAGGGGAGACAATGAGCAGTTCTTC
J: TRBJ1-1; size: once; V: TRBV2; D: .; CDR3: CASRTARGDTEAFF; DNA: TGTGCCAGCAGAACAGCCCGGGGGGACACTGAAGCTTTCTTT
J: TRBJ2-2; size: .; V: TRBV27; D: TRBD1; CDR3: CASSLRDRTGELFF; DNA: TGTGCCAGCAGTTTAAGGGACAGGACCGGGGAGCTGTTTTTT
J: TRBJ2-5; size: few; V: TRBV5-1; D: .; CDR3: CASSSTVSETQYF; DNA: TGCGCCAGCAGCTCCACGGTATCGGAGACCCAGTACTTC
J: TRBJ2-1; size: .; V: TRBV6-5; D: .; CDR3: CASSTDNESSYNEQFF; DNA: TGTGCCAGCAGTACTGACAACGAAAGCTCCTACAATGAGCAGTTCTTC
J: TRBJ2-1; size: .; V: TRBV7-9; D: .; CDR3: CAGGAEYSYNEQFF; DNA: TGTGCTGGGGGAGCCGAATACTCCTACAATGAGCAGTTCTTC
J: TRBJ2-1; size: .; V: TRBV20-1; D: .; CDR3: CSARDQDRLWGHEQFF; DNA: TGCAGTGCTAGAGATCAGGACAGACTGTGGGGGCATGAGCAGTTCTTC
J: TRBJ2-1; size: few; V: TRBV20-1; D: .; CDR3: CSASRSRAYNEQFF; DNA: TGCAGTGCTAGCCGTAGTCGGGCCTACAATGAGCAGTTCTTC
J: TRBJ2-1; size: few; V: TRBV20-1; D: .; CDR3: CSARGSDGYNEQFF; DNA: TGCAGTGCTCGAGGTAGCGATGGCTACAATGAGCAGTTCTTC
J: TRBJ2-2; size: .; V: TRBV19; D: .; CDR3: CASSWLGTGELFF; DNA: TGTGCCAGTAGTTGGCTAGGCACCGGGGAGCTGTTTTTT
J: TRBJ2-1; size: few; V: TRBV2; D: TRBD2; CDR3: CASLGGARPGASGRSEQFF; DNA: TGTGCCAGCCTGGGGGGGGCGCGCCCCGGAGCTAGCGGGAGAAGTGAGCAGTTCTTC
J: TRBJ1-2; size: .; V: TRBV7-2; D: TRBD1; CDR3: CASSSTGGVSGGYTF; DNA: TGTGCCAGCAGCTCGACAGGGGGCGTCAGTGGTGGCTACACCTTC
J: TRBJ2-1; size: .; V: TRBV12-3/TRBV12-4; D: .; CDR3: CASSRSGGVDSYNEQFF; DNA: TGTGCCAGCAGTCGAAGTGGAGGAGTCGACTCCTACAATGAGCAGTTCTTC
J: TRBJ2-1; size: few; V: TRBV7-2; D: .; CDR3: CASSPPGSGVQFF; DNA: TGTGCCAGCAGCCCCCCGGGGTCGGGCGTGCAGTTCTTC
J: TRBJ2-7; size: many; V: TRBV5-4; D: .; CDR3: CASSLRLSYEQYF; DNA: TGTGCCAGCAGCTTACGACTTTCCTACGAGCAGTACTTC
J: TRBJ1-2; size: many; V: TRBV20-1; D: .; CDR3: CSARVVGQDGYTF; DNA: TGCAGTGCTAGAGTGGTGGGTCAGGATGGCTACACCTTC
J: TRBJ1-3; size: few; V: TRBV5-1; D: .; CDR3: CASSPPTSGNTIYF; DNA: TGCGCCAGCAGCCCCCCGACCTCTGGAAACACCATATATTTT
J: TRBJ2-7; size: .; V: TRBV20-1; D: .; CDR3: CSALPPVAATEQYF; DNA: TGCAGTGCGCTCCCTCCCGTGGCGGCTACCGAGCAGTACTTC
J: TRBJ2-7; size: few; V: TRBV7-3; D: TRBD2; CDR3: CASSLMRRQSGSRYEQYF; DNA: TGTGCCAGCAGCTTAATGAGGCGCCAAAGCGGGAGCCGCTACGAGCAGTACTTC
J: TRBJ2-3; size: few; V: TRBV5-6; D: .; CDR3: CASSLPGRTSTDTQYF; DNA: TGTGCCAGCAGCCTACCGGGACGGACTAGCACAGATACGCAGTATTTT
J: TRBJ2-1; size: many; V: TRBV4-3; D: .; CDR3: CASSQIGDEQFF; DNA: TGCGCCAGCAGCCAGATCGGGGATGAGCAGTTCTTC
J: TRBJ2-5; size: .; V: TRBV14; D: TRBD2; CDR3: CASSHLLSGRGLKTQYF; DNA: TGTGCCAGCAGCCACCTCCTTAGCGGGAGGGGATTGAAGACCCAGTACTTC
J: TRBJ2-3; size: .; V: TRBV14; D: .; CDR3: CASIQEIVLSTDTQYF; DNA: TGTGCCAGCATCCAAGAGATTGTCCTAAGCACAGATACGCAGTATTTT
J: TRBJ2-1; size: few; V: TRBV3-1; D: .; CDR3: CASSQNPPSAALYNEQFF; DNA: TGTGCCAGCAGCCAAAATCCCCCTTCGGCAGCCCTATACAATGAGCAGTTCTTC
J: TRBJ2-1; size: .; V: TRBV9; D: TRBD2; CDR3: CASSVGGGSYEQFF; DNA: TGTGCCAGCAGCGTAGGGGGCGGGAGTTATGAGCAGTTCTTC
J: TRBJ2-2; size: .; V: TRBV21-1; D: .; CDR3: CASSTGRLSTGELFF; DNA: TGTGCCAGCAGCACTGGACGCCTGAGCACCGGGGAGCTGTTTTTT
J: TRBJ2-1; size: .; V: TRBV3-1; D: TRBD2; CDR3: CASSPLARGAYNEQFF; DNA: TGTGCCTCCTCCCCACTAGCGCGAGGTGCCTACAATGAGCAGTTCTTC
J: TRBJ2-5; size: few; V: TRBV5-1; D: .; CDR3: CASSLGLIQETQYF; DNA: TGCGCCAGCAGCTTGGGCCTGATACAAGAGACCCAGTACTTC
J: TRBJ2-1; size: few; V: TRBV5-1; D: .; CDR3: CASSLGGRYYNEQFF; DNA: TGCGCCAGCAGCTTGGGGGGCAGATACTACAATGAGCAGTTCTTC
J: TRBJ2-7; size: few; V: TRBV11-1; D: .; CDR3: CASSYGPYTGPGNYEQYF; DNA: TGTGCCAGCAGTTACGGGCCCTACACGGGACCGGGAAACTACGAGCAGTACTTC
J: TRBJ2-3; size: few; V: TRBV4-1; D: TRBD2; CDR3: CASSQVGLAGTDTQYF; DNA: TGCGCCAGCAGCCAAGTGGGACTAGCGGGGACAGATACGCAGTATTTT
J: TRBJ2-1; size: .; V: TRBV5-4; D: .; CDR3: CASSIRLGPDEQFF; DNA: TGTGCCAGCAGCATACGACTAGGTCCCGATGAGCAGTTCTTC
J: TRBJ2-7; size: many; V: TRBV5-6; D: .; CDR3: CASSLWGDSPTRQYF; DNA: TGTGCCAGCAGCTTGTGGGGGGACAGCCCTACGAGGCAGTACTTC
J: TRBJ2-3; size: many; V: TRBV7-2; D: TRBD2; CDR3: CASSSNSGILNTDTQYF; DNA: TGTGCCAGCAGCTCCAATAGCGGGATCTTGAACACAGATACGCAGTATTTT
J: TRBJ1-4; size: few; V: TRBV27; D: .; CDR3: CASSLRGILTNEKLFF; DNA: TGTGCCAGCAGTTTAAGGGGAATATTAACTAATGAAAAACTGTTTTTT
J: TRBJ2-3; size: few; V: TRBV24-1; D: TRBD1; CDR3: CATSDLRPGTATDTQYF; DNA: TGTGCCACCAGTGACTTACGTCCCGGGACAGCTACAGATACGCAGTATTTT
J: TRBJ2-5; size: once; V: TRBV4-2; D: .; CDR3: CASSQEGAPSETQYF; DNA: TGTGCCAGCAGCCAAGAAGGGGCTCCCTCCGAGACCCAGTACTTC
J: TRBJ2-2; size: .; V: TRBV12-3/TRBV12-4; D: .; CDR3: CASSAPGHQAGELFF; DNA: TGTGCCAGCAGTGCCCCGGGACATCAAGCCGGGGAGCTGTTTTTT
J: TRBJ2-1; size: many; V: TRBV7-9; D: TRBD1; CDR3: CASSLWGGTGGYEQFF; DNA: TGTGCCAGCAGCTTATGGGGTGGGACAGGGGGCTATGAGCAGTTCTTC
J: TRBJ2-3; size: few; V: TRBV29-1; D: .; CDR3: CSGERQNTDTQYF; DNA: TGCAGCGGCGAAAGGCAGAACACAGATACGCAGTATTTT
J: TRBJ2-2; size: few; V: TRBV5-1; D: TRBD2; CDR3: CASSLRLASNTGELFF; DNA: TGCGCCAGCAGCTTGAGACTAGCGTCGAACACCGGGGAGCTGTTTTTT
J: TRBJ2-3; size: few; V: TRBV2; D: .; CDR3: CASSVDGADTQYF; DNA: TGTGCCAGCAGTGTTGACGGGGCAGATACGCAGTATTTT